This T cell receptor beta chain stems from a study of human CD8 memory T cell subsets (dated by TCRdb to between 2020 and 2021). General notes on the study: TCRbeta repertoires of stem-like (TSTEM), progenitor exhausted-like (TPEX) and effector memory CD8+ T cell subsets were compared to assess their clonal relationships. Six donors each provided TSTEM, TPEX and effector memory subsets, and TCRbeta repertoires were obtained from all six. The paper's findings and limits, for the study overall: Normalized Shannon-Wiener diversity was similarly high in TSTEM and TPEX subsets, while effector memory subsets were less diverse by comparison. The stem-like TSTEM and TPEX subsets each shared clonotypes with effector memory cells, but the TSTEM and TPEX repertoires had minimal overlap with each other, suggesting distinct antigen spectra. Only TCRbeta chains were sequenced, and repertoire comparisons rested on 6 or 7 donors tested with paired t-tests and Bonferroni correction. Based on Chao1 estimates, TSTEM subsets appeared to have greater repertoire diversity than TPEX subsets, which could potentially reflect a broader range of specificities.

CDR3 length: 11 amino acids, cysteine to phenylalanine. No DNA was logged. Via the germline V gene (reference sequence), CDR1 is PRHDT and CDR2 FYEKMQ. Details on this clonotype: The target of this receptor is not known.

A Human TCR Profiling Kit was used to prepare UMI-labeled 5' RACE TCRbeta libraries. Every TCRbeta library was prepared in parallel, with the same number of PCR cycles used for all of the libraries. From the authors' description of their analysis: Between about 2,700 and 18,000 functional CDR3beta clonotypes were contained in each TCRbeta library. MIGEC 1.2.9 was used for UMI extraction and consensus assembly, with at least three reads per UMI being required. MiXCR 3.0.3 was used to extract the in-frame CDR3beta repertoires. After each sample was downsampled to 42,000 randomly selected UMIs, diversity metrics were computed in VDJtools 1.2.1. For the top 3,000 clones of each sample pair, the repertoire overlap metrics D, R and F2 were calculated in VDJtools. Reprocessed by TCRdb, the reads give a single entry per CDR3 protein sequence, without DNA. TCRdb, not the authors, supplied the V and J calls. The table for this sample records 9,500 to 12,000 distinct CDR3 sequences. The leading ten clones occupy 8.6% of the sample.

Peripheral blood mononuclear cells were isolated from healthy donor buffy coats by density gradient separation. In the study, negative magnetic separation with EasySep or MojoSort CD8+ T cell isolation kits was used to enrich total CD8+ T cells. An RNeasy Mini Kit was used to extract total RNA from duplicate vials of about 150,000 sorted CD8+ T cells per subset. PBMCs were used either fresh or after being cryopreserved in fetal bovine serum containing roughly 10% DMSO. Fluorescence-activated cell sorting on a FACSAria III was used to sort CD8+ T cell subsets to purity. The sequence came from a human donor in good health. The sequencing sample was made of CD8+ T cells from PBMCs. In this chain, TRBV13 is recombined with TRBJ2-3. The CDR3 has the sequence CASSLDQAQYF. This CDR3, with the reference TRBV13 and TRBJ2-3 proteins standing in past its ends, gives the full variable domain AAGVIQSPRHLIKEKRETATLKCYPIPRHDTVYWYQQGPGQDPQFLISFYEKMQSDKGSIPDRFSAQQFSDYHSELNMSSLELGDSALYFCASSLDQAQYFGPGTRLTVL.